This T cell receptor beta chain comes out of a study of T cell repertoires and HLA-DP antigens (dated by TCRdb to between 2017 and 2018). Background for the entire study: An in vitro model of CD4+ T cell alloreactivity against allogeneic HLA-DP presented by transduced HeLa cells was used in the study. Average DNA input was roughly 220 ng for sorted CD137+CD4+ samples, compared with 900 to 1,500 ng for pre-culture CD4+ samples. The two alloantigens modelled structurally similar versus dissimilar alloantigens, differing from self at one and about ten peptide-binding groove amino acids, respectively. The three donors were two male and one female, with ages ranging from the 18-to-29 to the 60-to-69 age band. Overall study outcomes, separate from this receptor: Average cumulative frequency of clones undetected before culture was 30% to 40% against one allele and approximately 51% against the other. Similar clonality (around 0.39) was observed for sorted CD137+ cells against both alloantigens, and this clonality was much higher than that observed in pre-culture samples (roughly 0.04). Limitations were identified as the inclusion of only a few donors, the use of a non-physiological HeLa antigen-presenting system, and the use of total CD4+ responder cells. Separate analysis of naive and memory CD4+ repertoires was not performed.

The immunoSEQ multiplex PCR, with forward primers for 54 TRBV segments and reverse primers for 13 TRBJ segments, was used to amplify TCRB CDR3 regions. Deep resolution, with a target of 150,000 to 250,000 T cell genomes, was applied to the sequencing of pre-culture CD4+ samples. Sequencing of amplicons was performed on an Illumina HiSeq System, and 87 bp reads covering the CDR3 were generated. Per the authors' processing: PCR and sequencing errors in the reads were corrected, and CDR3 regions were defined by aligning to IMGT reference sequences. Template and unique rearrangement counts were estimated using synthetic template pools. Clonality was calculated as 1 minus Pielou's evenness. Richness was estimated with the Daley-Smith estimator. Repertoire overlap was measured with Morisita's index. Clones present in cultured samples but not detected in the pre-culture repertoire of the same donor were defined as low-abundance clones. The clones in this table, taken by TCRdb from immuneACCESS, are in-frame only. Not every clone is retained; where verified, under half of the shortfall comes from an unresolved V gene, and the cause of the rest is unknown. The V and J calls and the clone size are those of that table, but D and trimming were determined from the DNA. This sample holds fewer than 95,000 clones; roughly nine tenths were observed only once. About 1.7% of the sample belongs to the ten largest clones.

Magnetic bead negative selection was used to isolate untouched CD4+ T cells from Ficoll-separated PBMC, with an average purity of almost 98%. Using magnetic beads, untouched CD4+ T cells were isolated from Ficoll-separated PBMC at around 98% purity, with only negligible CD8+ contamination. Peripheral blood mononuclear cells were supplied by the buffy coats of three healthy blood donors, who served as the study donors. CMV seronegative status was shared by all three donors. Genomic DNA was extracted with the DNeasy Blood & Tissue Kit. TCRB sequencing was performed on genomic DNA from sorted CD137+CD4+ cells and pre-culture CD4+ baseline samples from each subject. With respect to this clone: Its specific antigen is unknown. No base-level quality is on record; no much larger clone is a single base apart.

Per the germline V gene, SGHRS is the CDR1 and YFSETQ is the CDR2. Trimming takes 4 bases from V and 1 base from J, and the germline ends sit 20 bases apart. The CDR3 contains 17 residues, cysteine and phenylalanine counted. CDR3 DNA only is kept here, 51 bases in frame from base 1. The TCR was taken from a middle-aged man in good health and CMV-seronegative. The sequence links TRBV5-1 to TRBJ2-5; the D region is possibly TRBD1 or TRBD2, each matching across 5 bases. Material: CD4+ T cells from PBMCs. The DNA reads as follows: TGCGCCAGCAGCCGGGGAAGTGGGGGTGGGTCCCAAGAGACCCAGTACTTC. The encoded protein is CASSRGSGGGSQETQYF.